This T cell receptor beta chain was recovered during a study of shared clonotypes between healthy human individuals. The CDR3 totals 13 residues. The germline V and J ends were trimmed by 6 bases and 1 base, with 10 bases remaining between them. From germline, CDR1 is MNHNS and CDR2 SASEGT. Some clones are missing from TCRdb's copy, which holds only in-frame ones; the method was immunoSEQ multiplex PCR. The data contain some 660,000 clones, 73% of them seen just once; the ten biggest clones take up around 1.7%. The gene calls are TRBV6-1 and TRBJ2-7, with a tentative D call TRBD1 (6 bases). This TCR derives from a woman younger than 45 in good health. The specimen sequenced was memory CD4+ T cells sorted from blood. Subset reported: CD45RA-negative fraction. CDR3 bases: TGTGCCAGCAGGAGACAGGCTTCCTACGAGCAGTACTTC. This gives the protein CASRRQASYEQYF.